A single sample is the source of the 17 T cell receptor beta chains below, sequenced in a study of blood T cell repertoires in COVID-19. The method was immunoSEQ multiplex PCR; TCRdb's version includes in-frame clones alone and lacks a portion of them. The table lists 250,000 to 350,000 clones, around 87% of them singletons. Specimen: peripheral blood. The source is a woman in her forties or fifties who had recovered from COVID-19.

This chain joins TRBV7-2 and TRBJ2-1, with a possible D match to TRBD2 (5 bases). Germline V gene data show CDR1 as SGHTA and CDR2 as FQGNSA. The V gene lost 3 bases and the J gene lost 10 bases, with 10 bases spanning the gap. The length of the CDR3 is 12 residues. The CDR3 region has the DNA TGTGCCAGCAGCTTTCGGCGAGGGGAGCAGTTCTTC. Encoded protein: CASSFRRGEQFF.

This chain uses TRBV4-3 with TRBJ2-1, with D tentatively TRBD2 (7 bases). The CDR3 has 14 residues. Germline values: CDR1 LGHNA, CDR2 YSLEER. Trimming removed 4 bases from V and 10 bases from J, with 17 bases in between. As DNA, the CDR3 is TGCGCCAGCAGCCTGTCTCGGGGGGCCAACGAGCAGTTCTTC. Amino acid sequence: CASSLSRGANEQFF.

The chain employs TRBV7-2 and TRBJ1-1; D is unresolved. Germline loops: CDR1 SGHTA, CDR2 FQGNSA. V lost 1 base and J lost 6, with 9 bases in between. The CDR3 covers 13 residues. The CDR3 DNA reads as TGTGCCAGCAGCTTAGGACAATGGGCTGAAGCTTTCTTT. Translation: CASSLGQWAEAFF. Full variable domain (rest looked up from reference TRBV7-2 and TRBJ1-1): GAGVSQSPSNKVTEKGKDVELRCDPISGHTALYWYRQSLGQGLEFLIYFQGNSAPDKSGLPSDRFSAERTGGSVSTLTIQRTQQEDSAVYLCASSLGQWAEAFFGQGTRLTVV.

This clone came up once. The chain employs TRBV19 and TRBJ2-5; 8 bases map to TRBD2. Germline trimming cut 7 bases from V and 5 bases from J; bases unmatched to any gene: 9. Germline-derived CDR1 and CDR2 are LNHDA and SQIVND (reference sequence). The CDR3 spans 14 residues. The CDR3 region is CASTYSRTSETQYF. The CDR3 bases are TGTGCCAGTACCTACTCGCGGACTAGCGAGACCCAGTACTTC.

CDR3 bases: TGTGCCAGTAGTATAGTATCAGATTTGGAAGAGACCCAGTACTTC. It translates to CASSIVSDLEETQYF. This chain joins TRBV19 and TRBJ2-5; D is unresolved. The CDR3 covers 15 residues. V gave up 1 base and J gave up 3 bases, with 12 bases separating them. Germline V gives CDR1 LNHDA, CDR2 SQIVND (reference sequence). The full variable domain, in which reference TRBV19 and TRBJ2-5 provide the parts outside the CDR3, is DGGITQSPKYLFRKEGQNVTLSCEQNLNHDAMYWYRQDPGQGLRLIYYSQIVNDFQKGDIAEGYSVSREKKESFPLTVTSAQKNPTAFYLCASSIVSDLEETQYFGPGTRLLVL.

This chain links TRBV28 with TRBJ1-5; 9 bases align to TRBD1. Trimming at V came to 6 bases and at J to 6 bases, leaving 6 bases not matched to a gene. Germline loops: CDR1 MDHEN, CDR2 SYDVKM. The CDR3 spans 14 residues. The CDR3 DNA is TGTGCCAGCAGGGTCACAGGGGGCGTTCAGCCCCAGCATTTT. Translation gives CASRVTGGVQPQHF.

This clone was counted many times. The CDR3 is CASSLQGWGPNEQYF. CDR3 sequence (DNA): TGCGCCAGCAGCCTCCAAGGTTGGGGGCCGAACGAGCAGTACTTC. This chain uses TRBV5-1 with TRBJ2-7; D perhaps matches TRBD1 (6 bases). This CDR3 has 15 residues. Germline CDR1 SGHRS, CDR2 YFSETQ. V lost 4 bases, J lost 5 bases, and 19 bases lay in between.

This sequence joins TRBV28 and TRBJ1-5; D not resolved. This CDR3 has 17 residues. Looked up from germline, CDR1 is MDHEN and CDR2 is SYDVKM. V lost 0 bases and J 3 bases, leaving 15 bases between the germline ends. CDR3 bases: TGTGCCAGCAGTTTATGGGCAGCCGCGGTACTCAATCAGCCCCAGCATTTT. Amino acid sequence: CASSLWAAAVLNQPQHF.

The J gene is TRBJ1-2, the V gene TRBV3-1 (or the pseudogene TRBV3-2), with D possibly being TRBD1 (6 bases). CDR1 is LGHDT, CDR2 YNNKEL, per germline (reference sequence). The CDR3 extends over 11 amino acids. The ends were cut back, 6 bases at V and 11 bases at J, with 13 bases in the middle. As DNA, the CDR3 is TGTGCCAGCAGTACGACAGGAGGATACACCTTC. Its protein is CASSTTGGYTF.

The CDR3 DNA follows: TGTGCCACCAGTGAGCCGACGGGTACCTACGAGCAGTACTTC. This gives the protein CATSEPTGTYEQYF. V usage is TRBV24-1 and J usage is TRBJ2-7; D is uncertain. Germline V CDR1 and CDR2: KGHDR, SFDVKD. CDR3 length: 14 residues. With 4 bases removed from V and 2 bases from J, the gap between germline ends came to 11 bases.

The chain has TRBV6-1 and TRBJ1-1; TRBD1 is a possible D gene (5 bases). V gave up 2 bases and J gave up 0 bases, with 7 bases separating them. The CDR3 is 14 amino acids. Germline lookup yields CDR1 MNHNS and CDR2 SASEGT. CDR3 DNA sequence: TGTGCCAGCAGTGAACAGGGCATGAACACTGAAGCTTTCTTT. It encodes CASSEQGMNTEAFF.

The chain uses TRBV20-1 and TRBJ2-5; 9 bases match TRBD2. Germline-derived CDR1 and CDR2 are DFQATT and SNEGSKA (reference sequence). This CDR3 comprises 11 residues. The CDR3 is CRAGGQETQYF. In nucleotides, the CDR3 is TGCAGAGCGGGGGGCCAAGAGACCCAGTACTTC.

The chain is built from TRBV18 and TRBJ1-5; D is possibly TRBD1 (6 bases). Trimming pared 0 bases from V and 4 bases from J, leaving 13 bases between. This CDR3 has 16 residues. Germline V gives CDR1 KGHSH, CDR2 LQKENI. CDR3 sequence reads: CASSPPGGLGNQPQHF. The CDR3 DNA is TGTGCCAGCTCACCACCCGGGGGGCTGGGAAATCAGCCCCAGCATTTT. The whole variable domain, filled in from reference TRBV18 and TRBJ1-5, reads NAGVMQNPRHLVRRRGQEARLRCSPMKGHSHVYWYRQLPEEGLKFMVYLQKENIIDESGMPKERFSAEFPKEGPSILRIQQVVRGDSAAYFCASSPPGGLGNQPQHFGDGTRLSIL.

The genes are TRBV4-1 and TRBJ2-3, with TRBD2 matching over 7 bases. J lost 6 bases, V lost 1 base, and 7 bases had no gene match. Germline V gene data show CDR1 as MGHRA and CDR2 as YSYEKL. The CDR3 is made up of 15 amino acids. The CDR3 coding sequence is TGCGCCAGCAGCCAAGGTTGGGGGGGGTCGGATACGCAGTATTTT. Translation: CASSQGWGGSDTQYF.

The V call is TRBV7-2, the J call TRBJ2-7, with 7 bases matching TRBD1. This CDR3 region has 14 residues. Germline V gene data show CDR1 as SGHTA and CDR2 as FQGNSA. The V segment lost 6 bases and the J segment 1 base; nucleotides outside the gene matches: 6. This CDR3 is CASSLTGQSYEQYF. The CDR3 bases are TGTGCCAGCAGTCTTACGGGACAGTCCTACGAGCAGTACTTC.

The chain is built from TRBV6-2 or TRBV6-3 and TRBJ1-1; 8 bases map to TRBD1. Germline V gene sequence: CDR1 MNHEY, CDR2 SVGEGT. There are 15 residues in the CDR3. J was trimmed by 4 bases and V by 6 bases; bases with no gene match: 10. CDR3: CASRYTVGQGTEAFF. CDR3 DNA: TGTGCCAGCAGGTACACCGTCGGACAGGGCACTGAAGCTTTCTTT.

A single count supports this clone. The sample has other DNA sequences that encode this CDR3 too. This chain links TRBV27 with TRBJ2-7; D may be TRBD2 (6 bases). Germline V gene sequence: CDR1 MNHEY, CDR2 SMNVEV (reference sequence). V lost 2 bases, J lost 8 bases, and 7 bases lay in between. This CDR3 is built from 11 residues. CDR3 in amino acids: CASSLGGKQYF. DNA for the CDR3: TGTGCCAGCAGTTTAGGGGGGAAGCAGTACTTC.